This T cell receptor (beta chain) was captured by sequencing in a study of T-cell memory formation after mild COVID-19. The CDR3 length is 15 residues. Germline CDR1 is MNHEY and CDR2 is SMNVEV (reference sequence). Trimming stripped 4 bases from V and 2 bases from J, with 9 bases between. Via MiXCR, TCRdb re-called the 5' RACE reads, giving one row per CDR3 protein. The sample contains approximately 560,000 distinct CDR3 sequences, roughly a sixth of which appear only once. Details on this clonotype: A read error is possible here, since a much larger clone lies one base away.

This sequence joins TRBV27 and TRBJ2-6; TRBD1 might be the D (5 bases). This TCR came from an adult woman who had mild COVID-19 (a few samples of this study predate the infection). Cell type and time point are not known. The sequenced material came from PBMCs or a T cell subset sorted from them (not recorded which). The CDR3 loop is CASSYKGTGANVLTF. The CDR3 DNA sequence: TGTGCCAGCAGTTACAAGGGGACTGGGGCCAACGTCCTGACTTTC.